The next 17 T cell receptor beta chains were all read from a single sample in a study of blood T cell repertoires in COVID-19. The data were produced by immunoSEQ multiplex PCR, yet TCRdb's version contains in-frame clones alone and is incomplete. This sample has 45,000 to 60,000 clones, with 85% found just once. Source material: peripheral blood. These receptors all stem from a human donor in a cohort sampled during active COVID-19.

The V gene is TRBV5-6, the J gene TRBJ2-5, with D maybe TRBD2 (7 bases). The CDR3 contains 14 residues. The germline V and J ends were trimmed by 3 bases and 3 bases, with 12 bases remaining between them. Per the germline V gene, CDR1 is SGHDT and CDR2 is YYEEEE. CDR3 bases: TGTGCCAGCAGCTCGTCGGGGGGCGAAGAGACCCAGTACTTC. This gives the protein CASSSSGGEETQYF.

The chain couples TRBV5-1 to TRBJ2-3; 11 bases fit TRBD1. With 0 bases clipped from V and 6 bases from J, the junction kept 18 bases outside the gene matches. The length of the CDR3 is 20 residues. Germline V gives CDR1 SGHRS, CDR2 YFSETQ. CDR3 sequence (DNA): TGCGCCAGCAGCTTGGCCCTCAATACCGGGACAGGGGGTTTCGGGGATACGCAGTATTTT. Translating gives CASSLALNTGTGGFGDTQYF.

The V gene is TRBV5-6, the J gene TRBJ1-2, with a possible D match to TRBD1 (5 bases). Per the germline V gene, CDR1 is SGHDT and CDR2 is YYEEEE. V was cut by 0 bases and J by 5 bases, with 14 bases left in between. The CDR3 has 15 residues. Written as DNA, the CDR3 is TGTGCCAGCAGCTTGGGGGCGGGGACCTTTTATGGCTACACCTTC. Its protein is CASSLGAGTFYGYTF.

This clone was counted a single time. The chain couples TRBV5-1 to TRBJ2-2; 8 bases map to TRBD1. The CDR3 is 14 residues long. V lost 5 bases to trimming and J lost 7 bases; unmatched junction nucleotides: 7. Germline V gives CDR1 SGHRS, CDR2 YFSETQ. CDR3 in DNA: TGCGCCAGCAGTTTCCAGGGGGCATACGGGGAGCTGTTTTTT. It specifies CASSFQGAYGELFF.

The V and J genes are TRBV2 and TRBJ2-7; 9 bases map to TRBD1. This CDR3 contains 15 residues. CDR1 and CDR2 (germline): SNHLY, FYNNEI. V trimming: 8 bases; J trimming: 1 base; junction bases outside the gene matches: 9. The CDR3 reads CASFVTGTGSYEQYF. The CDR3 DNA follows: TGTGCCAGCTTCGTCACCGGGACAGGGTCCTACGAGCAGTACTTC.

The chain carries TRBV28 and TRBJ2-2, with 8 positions matching TRBD1. The V gene's germline CDR1 is MDHEN and CDR2 SYDVKM. There are 13 residues in the CDR3. Trimming removed 7 bases from V and 4 bases from J; junction bases left unmatched: 2. The DNA for the CDR3 is TGTGCCAGCATACAGGGGGTCACCGGGGAGCTGTTTTTT. Its protein product is CASIQGVTGELFF.

The rearrangement links TRBV5-1 to TRBJ2-2; 10 bases map to TRBD2. CDR3 length equals 16 residues. V shed 0 bases, J shed 6 bases, and the junction held 5 bases outside the gene matches. Germline V gene lookup returns CDR1 SGHRS and CDR2 YFSETQ. CDR3 residues: CASSLGLAGEAGELFF. The CDR3 nucleotides are TGCGCCAGCAGCTTGGGTCTAGCGGGAGAGGCCGGGGAGCTGTTTTTT.

This chain links TRBV7-2 with TRBJ2-3; 14 bases line up with TRBD2. Germline loops: CDR1 SGHTA, CDR2 FQGNSA. This CDR3 has 18 amino acids. The ends lost 3 bases at V and 0 bases at J; junction bases unmatched: 5. CDR3: CASSFGTSGGPSTDTQYF. DNA of the CDR3: TGTGCCAGCAGCTTCGGGACTAGCGGGGGCCCAAGCACAGATACGCAGTATTTT.

Details on this clone: This CDR3 is also generated by other DNA sequences in the sample. This rearrangement joins TRBV10-2 to TRBJ2-7, with D perhaps TRBD2 (6 bases). Trimming pared 8 bases from V and 5 bases from J, leaving 13 bases between. Per germline, CDR1 WSHSY and CDR2 SAAADI. The CDR3 extends over 12 amino acids. The CDR3 nucleotides are TGCGCCAGCGGGGCCGGGGGTGACGAGCAGTACTTC. Translation: CASGAGGDEQYF.

The chain carries TRBV5-1 and TRBJ1-1, with TRBD1 as a possible D gene (6 bases). The germline V and J ends were trimmed by 3 bases and 1 base, with 10 bases remaining between them. This CDR3 has 14 amino acids. Germline V CDR1 and CDR2: SGHRS, YFSETQ. This chain's CDR3 is CASSWDTTNTEAFF. The CDR3 DNA follows: TGCGCCAGCAGCTGGGACACCACGAACACTGAAGCTTTCTTT. The complete variable domain, with remaining parts taken from reference TRBV5-1 and TRBJ1-1, reads KAGVTQTPRYLIKTRGQQVTLSCSPISGHRSVSWYQQTPGQGLQFLFEYFSETQRNKGNFPGRFSGRQFSNSRSEMNVSTLELGDSALYLCASSWDTTNTEAFFGQGTRLTVV.

The chain links TRBV18 to TRBJ1-6, with D possibly TRBD1 on 5 matching bases. The CDR3 sequence is 13 residues long. With 7 bases removed from V and 7 bases from J, the gap between germline ends came to 11 bases. Germline loops: CDR1 KGHSH, CDR2 LQKENI. This CDR3 is CASLQQENSPLHF. CDR3 bases: TGTGCCAGCTTACAACAGGAAAATTCACCCCTCCACTTT.

The chain uses TRBV12-5 and TRBJ1-5; D remains unclear. Trimming pared 0 bases from V and 1 base from J, leaving 10 bases between. The CDR3 has 16 amino acids. Looked up from germline, CDR1 is LGHNT and CDR2 is FRNRAP. CDR3 amino acids: CASGLVSGISNQPQHF. In DNA, the CDR3 is TGTGCTAGTGGTTTGGTCTCCGGGATAAGCAATCAGCCCCAGCATTTT.

The V call is TRBV7-9, the J call TRBJ2-7, with D possibly matching TRBD1 (6 bases). Germline V lookup: CDR1 SEHNR, CDR2 FQNEAQ (reference sequence). The CDR3 loop spans 13 amino acids. V lost 6 bases to trimming and J lost 2 bases, with 11 bases between them. The CDR3 loop is CASRPGVAYEQYF. The CDR3, as DNA: TGTGCCAGCAGGCCAGGGGTCGCCTACGAGCAGTACTTC.

The CDR3 DNA reads as TGTGCCAGCAGCTTAGTAGGGGGCGAAGGCGGTGAAAAACTGTTTTTT. It specifies CASSLVGGEGGEKLFF. The chain links TRBV7-8 to TRBJ1-4; 7 bases align to TRBD1. Trimming at V came to 1 base and at J to 7 bases, leaving 9 bases not matched to a gene. The CDR3 has 16 residues. Germline assignment: CDR1 SGHVS and CDR2 FQNEAQ.

The chain has TRBV18 and TRBJ1-1; D might be TRBD1 (5 bases). Germline V gives CDR1 KGHSH, CDR2 LQKENI. Trimming took 5 bases from V and 7 from J, leaving 14 bases between them. The CDR3 runs to 13 residues. CDR3: CASSSLEGVEAFF. Written as DNA, the CDR3 is TGTGCCAGCTCATCCCTCGAAGGGGTTGAAGCTTTCTTT.

As DNA, the CDR3 is TGTGCCAGCAGCATAGACTACACTACCTCTGGCTACACCTTC. Translated: CASSIDYTTSGYTF. J is TRBJ1-2 and V is TRBV6-5; D remains unclear. This CDR3 has 14 amino acids. Trimming took 6 bases from V and 7 from J, leaving 18 bases between them. The germline V gene encodes CDR1 MNHEY and CDR2 SVGAGI.

The chain is built from TRBV19 and TRBJ2-7; the D is unclear. Germline-derived CDR1 and CDR2 are LNHDA and SQIVND (reference sequence). This CDR3 spans 17 amino acids. V lost 5 bases, J lost 6 bases, and 26 bases lay in between. CDR3 residues: CASSPNAPRVDYFEQYF. The CDR3 bases are TGTGCCAGTAGTCCTAATGCCCCCCGGGTCGATTATTTCGAGCAGTACTTC.